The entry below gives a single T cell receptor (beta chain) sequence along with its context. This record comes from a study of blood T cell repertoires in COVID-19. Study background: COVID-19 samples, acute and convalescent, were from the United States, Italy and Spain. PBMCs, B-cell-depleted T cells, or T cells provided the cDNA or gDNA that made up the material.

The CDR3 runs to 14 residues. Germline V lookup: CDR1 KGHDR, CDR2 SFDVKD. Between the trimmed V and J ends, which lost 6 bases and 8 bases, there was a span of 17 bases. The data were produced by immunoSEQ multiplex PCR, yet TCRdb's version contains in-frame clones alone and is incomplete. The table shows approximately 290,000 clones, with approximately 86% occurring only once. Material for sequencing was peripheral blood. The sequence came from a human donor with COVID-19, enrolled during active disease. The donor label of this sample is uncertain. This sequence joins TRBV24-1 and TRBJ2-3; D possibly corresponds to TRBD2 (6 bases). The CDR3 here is CATSRGETSSTQYF. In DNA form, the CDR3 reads TGTGCCACCAGTCGGGGCGAAACTAGCTCTACGCAGTATTTT.